This is a list of T cell receptor beta chains from one sample in a study of T cell responses to AZD1222 COVID-19 vaccine. TCRdb's table, derived via immunoSEQ multiplex PCR, lists solely in-frame clones and lacks some. The table includes about 140,000 clones, 89% detected once. Specimen: peripheral blood, collected on day 0 of AZD1222 vaccination. These receptors were collected from an adult in good health. Both conserved end residues are trimmed from each CDR3.

J | V | CDR3
TRBJ2-6 | TRBV19 | ASRGGPAPSGANVLT
TRBJ2-5 | TRBV7-6 | ASSLAGGRETQY
TRBJ2-1 | TRBV4-1 | ASSHRAGTASNEQF
TRBJ2-3 | TRBV18 | ASSGGSTDTQY
TRBJ2-3 | TRBV7-9 | ASSPRADTQY
TRBJ1-4 | TRBV3-1/TRBV3-2 | ASSHSDTTNEKLF
TRBJ1-6 | TRBV25-1 | ASRNYNSPLH
TRBJ1-6 | TRBV4-3 | ASSQEGDYPYYNSPLH
TRBJ1-3 | TRBV6-4 | ASSDWVTGNTIY
TRBJ2-3 | TRBV5-1 | ASSATTSGSRTDTQY
TRBJ2-2 | TRBV6-5 | ASSYSRDGELF
TRBJ1-5 | TRBV5-8 | ASRSDRGLSNQPQH
TRBJ2-3 | TRBV3-1/TRBV3-2 | ASSRTRTDTQY
TRBJ2-5 | TRBV3-1/TRBV3-2 | ASSPGQGASRTQY
TRBJ1-4 | TRBV6-2/TRBV6-3 | ASSWSASNEKLF
TRBJ1-4 | TRBV7-2 | ASSLLPESTNEKLF
TRBJ1-5 | TRBV27 | ASSPRVALRNQPQH
TRBJ2-1 | TRBV5-4 | ASSKLLGGDSYNEQF
TRBJ1-6 | TRBV28 | ASTARGGSPLH
TRBJ2-7 | TRBV5-1 | ASSLRRGPSYEQY
TRBJ2-7 | TRBV7-8 | ASSVQGWDEQY
TRBJ2-1 | TRBV28 | ASSSSSGGGVSSYNEQF
TRBJ1-2 | TRBV9 | ASSGDRGLYGYT
TRBJ2-2 | TRBV12-2 | ASRRDRGATGELF
TRBJ1-1 | TRBV3-1/TRBV3-2 | ASSPPSRAEAF